One and the same sample provided the 10 T cell receptor beta chains below, sequenced in a study of shared clonotypes between healthy human individuals. Profiling relied on immunoSEQ multiplex PCR, and the TCRdb table lists in-frame clones only, not all of them. The sample shows about 2.4 million clones, 90% to 95% of them seen only once. The sequenced sample consisted of naive CD4+ T cells sorted from blood. The subset denotes: CD45RA+ positively selected. The receptors originated from a man aged 18-30 years in good health.

V and J are TRBV27 and TRBJ1-5; tentatively, D is TRBD1 (6 bases). Trimming pared 7 bases from V and 4 bases from J, leaving 8 bases between. Germline V gives CDR1 MNHEY, CDR2 SMNVEV (reference sequence). The CDR3 has 12 amino acids. The CDR3 sequence is CASTQGNQPQHF. Written as DNA, the CDR3 is TGTGCCAGCACCCAGGGGAATCAGCCCCAGCATTTT.

This clone was recorded once. The chain is built from TRBV29-1 and TRBJ1-1; TRBD1 matches at 8 bases. From germline, CDR1 is SQVTM and CDR2 ANQGSEA. Trimming cost V 6 bases and J 8 bases; bases outside gene matches: 11. CDR3 size: 13 residues. CDR3 amino acids: CSVTPSGQGEAFF. The CDR3 nucleotides read TGCAGCGTAACACCCTCTGGACAGGGAGAAGCTTTCTTT. The whole variable domain, filled in from reference TRBV29-1 and TRBJ1-1, reads SAVISQKPSRDICQRGTSLTIQCQVDSQVTMMFWYRQQPGQSLTLIATANQGSEATYESGFVIDKFPISRPNLTFSTLTVSNMSPEDSSIYLCSVTPSGQGEAFFGQGTRLTVV.

V usage is TRBV18 and J usage is TRBJ1-1; 7 bases are shared with TRBD1. Germline CDR1 KGHSH, CDR2 LQKENI. V gave up 5 bases and J gave up 5 bases; unmatched junction bases: 8. This CDR3 is built from 14 residues. The CDR3 DNA reads TGTGCCAGCTCAAAAAATACAGGGGAGACTGAAGCTTTCTTT. Protein sequence: CASSKNTGETEAFF.

V is TRBV6-5 and J is TRBJ2-2; no clear D. Germline CDR1 and CDR2: MNHEY and SVGAGI. This CDR3 contains 12 residues. V shed 7 bases and J shed 4 bases, with 7 bases lying between them. The CDR3 region is CASMTTTGELFF. As DNA, the CDR3 is TGTGCCAGCATGACAACCACCGGGGAGCTGTTTTTT.

V gene TRBV7-9 combines with J gene TRBJ2-7, with D possibly matching TRBD2 (7 bases). The CDR3 runs 12 residues. From germline, CDR1 is SEHNR and CDR2 FQNEAQ (reference sequence). The V gene lost 4 bases and the J gene lost 7 bases, with 11 bases spanning the gap. The CDR3 coding sequence is TGTGCCAGCAGCTGGAGGGGGGGAGAGCAGTACTTC. This encodes CASSWRGGEQYF.

The gene calls are TRBV25-1 and TRBJ2-5; D tentatively fits TRBD1 or TRBD2 (5 bases each). The CDR3 spans 15 residues. Germline V CDR1 and CDR2: MGHDK, SYGVNS. Trimming left V 1 base short and J 5 bases short, with 14 bases between. CDR3 residues: CASSELGTMGETQYF. The CDR3 DNA reads TGTGCCAGCAGTGAATTAGGGACCATGGGGGAGACCCAGTACTTC.

The chain is built from TRBV27 and TRBJ2-1; perhaps TRBD1 as D (5 bases). V was pared by 1 base and J by 0 bases, with 13 bases between. The CDR3 has 17 residues. CDR1 and CDR2 from the germline V gene are MNHEY and SMNVEV (reference sequence). In DNA form, the CDR3 reads TGTGCCAGCAGTTTATTGGGGCAGGCGTTCTCCTACAATGAGCAGTTCTTC. Translating gives CASSLLGQAFSYNEQFF.

The J gene is TRBJ2-2, the V gene TRBV27; D is possibly TRBD1 (5 bases). V was trimmed by 4 bases and J by 7 bases, leaving 16 bases between them. The germline CDR1 and CDR2 sequences are MNHEY and SMNVEV (reference sequence). CDR3 size: 15 residues. The CDR3 loop is CASSSKGRINGELFF. The CDR3 nucleotides are TGTGCCAGCAGTTCGAAGGGGCGGATAAACGGGGAGCTGTTTTTT.

This chain uses TRBV29-1 with TRBJ2-2; D gene unclear. V was pared by 1 base and J by 6 bases, with 12 bases between. Germline V lookup: CDR1 SQVTM, CDR2 ANQGSEA. The CDR3 sequence is 14 residues long. In DNA form, the CDR3 reads TGCAGCGTTGAAGTTCTTACAGCGTCCGGGGAGCTGTTTTTT. It is translated as CSVEVLTASGELFF.

The rearrangement links TRBV19 to TRBJ2-2; D is perhaps TRBD2 (5 bases). CDR1 is LNHDA, CDR2 SQIVND, per germline (reference sequence). The CDR3 runs to 16 residues. Trimming pared 3 bases from V and 5 bases from J, leaving 16 bases between. CDR3 nucleotide sequence: TGTGCCAGTAGTATTCTTCGGGTTGGCGGGACCGGGGAGCTGTTTTTT. Translating gives CASSILRVGGTGELFF.